A selection of T cell receptor beta chains follows, all from one sample in a study of T cells in tuberculosis. Profiled with immunoSEQ multiplex PCR; TCRdb holds only in-frame clones, not every one. The profile shows 25,000 to 35,000 clones, 95% to 96% of them singletons. What was sequenced was PBMCs. These receptors were taken from a donor aged 10 to 29 with latent tuberculosis or without tuberculosis infection. CDR3s include the opening cysteine and the closing phenylalanine or tryptophan. The order of the fields is V gene, J gene, D gene, clone size, CDR3 DNA, CDR3 protein. The D gene is left open where the match is weak. Only part of the rows carry a size: once, few, many, or a class if the clone is expanded.

v_call: TRBV7-6; j_call: TRBJ2-5; d_call: TRBD1; clone_size: .; cdr3_nt: TGTGCCAGCAGCCCAGGGGGACAAGAGACCCAGTACTTC; cdr3_aa: CASSPGGQETQYF
v_call: TRBV2; j_call: TRBJ1-1; d_call: .; clone_size: .; cdr3_nt: TGTGCCAGCAGTGAAGCGGACTACACTGAAGCTTTCTTT; cdr3_aa: CASSEADYTEAFF
v_call: TRBV7-2; j_call: TRBJ2-5; d_call: TRBD2; clone_size: .; cdr3_nt: TGTGCCAGCAGCGGGACTAGGGATGAGACCCAGTACTTC; cdr3_aa: CASSGTRDETQYF
v_call: TRBV6-5; j_call: TRBJ2-1; d_call: .; clone_size: once; cdr3_nt: TGTGCCAGCAGTCTTGGACAGTACAATGAGCAGTTCTTC; cdr3_aa: CASSLGQYNEQFF
v_call: TRBV10-1; j_call: TRBJ2-7; d_call: TRBD2; clone_size: .; cdr3_nt: TGCGCCAGCAGTGAGTTGGCGGGAGGGCCTTTTTCGGACGAGCAGTACTTC; cdr3_aa: CASSELAGGPFSDEQYF
v_call: TRBV20-1; j_call: TRBJ2-1; d_call: .; clone_size: .; cdr3_nt: TGCAGTGCTGGGGCAAATGAGCAGTTCTTC; cdr3_aa: CSAGANEQFF
v_call: TRBV7-2; j_call: TRBJ2-6; d_call: TRBD2; clone_size: .; cdr3_nt: TGTGCCGAGTGGGCGGGGGGCCTCTCTGGGGCCAACGTCCTGACTTTC; cdr3_aa: CAEWAGGLSGANVLTF
v_call: TRBV25-1; j_call: TRBJ2-3; d_call: .; clone_size: .; cdr3_nt: TGTGCCAGCAACTTGGCAGGGGTCACAGATACGCAGTATTTT; cdr3_aa: CASNLAGVTDTQYF
v_call: TRBV6-1; j_call: TRBJ2-7; d_call: TRBD1; clone_size: .; cdr3_nt: TGTGCCAGCAGGTTGACAGGGAGCTCCTACGAGCAGTACTTC; cdr3_aa: CASRLTGSSYEQYF
v_call: TRBV7-9; j_call: TRBJ1-1; d_call: .; clone_size: once; cdr3_nt: TGTGCCAGCAGCCCCCCGGGGGGGCGGACTGAAGCTTTCTTT; cdr3_aa: CASSPPGGRTEAFF
v_call: TRBV4-2; j_call: TRBJ2-7; d_call: .; clone_size: .; cdr3_nt: TGTGCCAGCAGCCATAGCTGGGGGGCCTACGAGCAGTACTTC; cdr3_aa: CASSHSWGAYEQYF
v_call: TRBV27; j_call: TRBJ2-5; d_call: .; clone_size: .; cdr3_nt: TGTGCCAGCAGTTTATCTCCCGGGGTCGGTGAGACCCAGTACTTC; cdr3_aa: CASSLSPGVGETQYF
v_call: TRBV5-6; j_call: TRBJ1-4; d_call: TRBD1; clone_size: .; cdr3_nt: TGTGCCAGCAGCTATAGACCGGGACAGCCTAATGAAAAACTGTTTTTT; cdr3_aa: CASSYRPGQPNEKLFF
v_call: TRBV7-2; j_call: TRBJ2-3; d_call: TRBD2; clone_size: .; cdr3_nt: TGTGCCAGCAGTGGGGGGGTGGGAGATACGCAGTATTTT; cdr3_aa: CASSGGVGDTQYF
v_call: TRBV5-8; j_call: TRBJ2-1; d_call: .; clone_size: once; cdr3_nt: TGTGCCAGCAGCTTGGAGCACAATGAGCAGTTCTTC; cdr3_aa: CASSLEHNEQFF
v_call: TRBV4-3; j_call: TRBJ1-3; d_call: .; clone_size: .; cdr3_nt: TGCGCCAGCAGCCAAGAGGGGGGTAGGGGAAACACCATATATTTT; cdr3_aa: CASSQEGGRGNTIYF
v_call: TRBV6-5; j_call: TRBJ2-7; d_call: TRBD1; clone_size: .; cdr3_nt: TGTGCCAGCACCCCCGGGACAGGGACCCACGAGCAGTACTTC; cdr3_aa: CASTPGTGTHEQYF
v_call: TRBV18; j_call: TRBJ2-7; d_call: TRBD1; clone_size: .; cdr3_nt: TGTGCCAGCTCAGCGGACAGGGCTTACGAGCAGTACTTC; cdr3_aa: CASSADRAYEQYF
v_call: TRBV5-1; j_call: TRBJ1-3; d_call: TRBD1; clone_size: .; cdr3_nt: TGCGCCAGCAGCTTGGGGGACAGCCTCTCGGGGAACACCATATATTTT; cdr3_aa: CASSLGDSLSGNTIYF
v_call: TRBV5-4; j_call: TRBJ2-1; d_call: TRBD2; clone_size: .; cdr3_nt: TGTGCCAGCAGCTTGGCGGGAGGGGCCTACAATGAGCAGTTCTTC; cdr3_aa: CASSLAGGAYNEQFF
v_call: TRBV11-2; j_call: TRBJ1-1; d_call: .; clone_size: .; cdr3_nt: TGTGCCAGCAGCTTAGGTCCGGGGATGAACACTGAAGCTTTCTTT; cdr3_aa: CASSLGPGMNTEAFF
v_call: TRBV11-2; j_call: TRBJ2-7; d_call: TRBD2; clone_size: .; cdr3_nt: TGTGCCAGCAGCGCGTATCTAGCGGGGAAAGCCTACGAGCAGTACTTC; cdr3_aa: CASSAYLAGKAYEQYF
v_call: TRBV5-4; j_call: TRBJ2-1; d_call: TRBD1; clone_size: .; cdr3_nt: TGTGCCAGCAGCTCCGGGGCAGGGACAGACAATGAGCAGTTCTTC; cdr3_aa: CASSSGAGTDNEQFF
v_call: TRBV5-1; j_call: TRBJ1-5; d_call: .; clone_size: .; cdr3_nt: TGCGCCAGCAGCTTGGATGGACTGTGGGATCAGCCCCAGCATTTT; cdr3_aa: CASSLDGLWDQPQHF
v_call: TRBV9; j_call: TRBJ1-3; d_call: .; clone_size: .; cdr3_nt: TGTGCCAGCAGCCCCCGGCGGGGGGGTGGAAACACCATATATTTT; cdr3_aa: CASSPRRGGGNTIYF
v_call: TRBV21-1; j_call: TRBJ1-2; d_call: .; clone_size: .; cdr3_nt: TGTGCCAGCACGACAGGGAGCTATGGCTACACCTTC; cdr3_aa: CASTTGSYGYTF
v_call: TRBV9; j_call: TRBJ2-2; d_call: TRBD1; clone_size: once; cdr3_nt: TGTGCCAGCAGCGTAGTCGTGACAGGGGCCACCGGGGAGCTGTTTTTT; cdr3_aa: CASSVVVTGATGELFF
v_call: TRBV11-2; j_call: TRBJ1-2; d_call: TRBD1; clone_size: once; cdr3_nt: TGTGCCAGCAGCTCGGACAGGGGCAATGGCTACACCTTC; cdr3_aa: CASSSDRGNGYTF
v_call: TRBV18; j_call: TRBJ1-1; d_call: .; clone_size: .; cdr3_nt: TGTGCCAGCTCAGGGGACATAGGGACACTCACTGAAGCTTTCTTT; cdr3_aa: CASSGDIGTLTEAFF
v_call: TRBV5-4; j_call: TRBJ2-1; d_call: TRBD2; clone_size: .; cdr3_nt: TGTGCCAGCAGCTTGGGTTCTAGCGGATACAATGAGCAGTTCTTC; cdr3_aa: CASSLGSSGYNEQFF
v_call: TRBV19; j_call: TRBJ1-3; d_call: .; clone_size: .; cdr3_nt: TGTGCCAGTAGTTCGTTCTCTGGAAACACCATATATTTT; cdr3_aa: CASSSFSGNTIYF
v_call: TRBV5-8; j_call: TRBJ1-1; d_call: .; clone_size: .; cdr3_nt: TGTGCCAGCTCCCCATGGAGGGGGGGCACTGAAGCTTTCTTT; cdr3_aa: CASSPWRGGTEAFF
v_call: TRBV11-2; j_call: TRBJ2-1; d_call: TRBD2; clone_size: once; cdr3_nt: TGTGCCAGCAGCTTCCCAGCGGGAGATGGAAATGAGCAGTTCTTC; cdr3_aa: CASSFPAGDGNEQFF
v_call: TRBV10-3; j_call: TRBJ1-1; d_call: TRBD1; clone_size: .; cdr3_nt: TGTGCCATCAGAGTGACCCGGGACAGGGGGAAAACTGAAGCTTTCTTT; cdr3_aa: CAIRVTRDRGKTEAFF
v_call: TRBV7-6; j_call: TRBJ1-4; d_call: .; clone_size: .; cdr3_nt: TGTGCCAGCAGCTTAGCCGACACTGGGGCGCGAGAAAAACTGTTTTTT; cdr3_aa: CASSLADTGAREKLFF
v_call: TRBV5-8; j_call: TRBJ2-3; d_call: .; clone_size: .; cdr3_nt: TGTGCCAGCAGCTTGGTGTCTAGCACAGATACGCAGTATTTT; cdr3_aa: CASSLVSSTDTQYF
v_call: TRBV2; j_call: TRBJ1-2; d_call: TRBD1; clone_size: .; cdr3_nt: TGTGCCAGAGGGGACAGGGACGTGAATGGCTACACCTTC; cdr3_aa: CARGDRDVNGYTF
v_call: TRBV11-3; j_call: TRBJ2-1; d_call: .; clone_size: .; cdr3_nt: TGTGCCAGCAGTCATCCAGGGGATGAGCAGTTCTTC; cdr3_aa: CASSHPGDEQFF
v_call: TRBV6-5; j_call: TRBJ2-1; d_call: TRBD2; clone_size: .; cdr3_nt: TGTGCCAGCAGAACCGGGACTAGCCTTGAGCAGTTCTTC; cdr3_aa: CASRTGTSLEQFF
v_call: TRBV30; j_call: TRBJ2-7; d_call: TRBD2; clone_size: .; cdr3_nt: TGTGCCTGGAGTGGGGGACTAGCGACGGGCGAGCAGTACTTC; cdr3_aa: CAWSGGLATGEQYF
v_call: TRBV27; j_call: TRBJ2-3; d_call: TRBD2; clone_size: .; cdr3_nt: TGTGCCAGCAGTTTTGGACTAGCGGGAGGGTACACAGATACGCAGTATTTT; cdr3_aa: CASSFGLAGGYTDTQYF
v_call: TRBV7-3; j_call: TRBJ1-2; d_call: TRBD1; clone_size: .; cdr3_nt: TGTGCCAGCAGCTCCCGACAGGGGGAAGTGTATGGCTACACCTTC; cdr3_aa: CASSSRQGEVYGYTF
v_call: TRBV4-3; j_call: TRBJ1-4; d_call: TRBD1; clone_size: .; cdr3_nt: TGCGCCAGCAGCCAAGATGAGGACAGGGGAGAGCTCCTCCTTTTT; cdr3_aa: CASSQDEDRGELLLF
v_call: TRBV5-4; j_call: TRBJ2-7; d_call: TRBD2; clone_size: .; cdr3_nt: TGTGCCAGCAGCCCGGGACTAGCGGTCGTCTACGAGCAGTACTTC; cdr3_aa: CASSPGLAVVYEQYF
v_call: TRBV18; j_call: TRBJ2-7; d_call: TRBD1; clone_size: once; cdr3_nt: TGTGCCAGCTCACCAGGCGGGACAGGGCTATACGAGCAGTACTTC; cdr3_aa: CASSPGGTGLYEQYF
v_call: TRBV18; j_call: TRBJ2-5; d_call: TRBD2; clone_size: .; cdr3_nt: TGTGCCAGCTCACCACCGGTAGCGGGGGGGCCAGAGACCCAGTACTTC; cdr3_aa: CASSPPVAGGPETQYF